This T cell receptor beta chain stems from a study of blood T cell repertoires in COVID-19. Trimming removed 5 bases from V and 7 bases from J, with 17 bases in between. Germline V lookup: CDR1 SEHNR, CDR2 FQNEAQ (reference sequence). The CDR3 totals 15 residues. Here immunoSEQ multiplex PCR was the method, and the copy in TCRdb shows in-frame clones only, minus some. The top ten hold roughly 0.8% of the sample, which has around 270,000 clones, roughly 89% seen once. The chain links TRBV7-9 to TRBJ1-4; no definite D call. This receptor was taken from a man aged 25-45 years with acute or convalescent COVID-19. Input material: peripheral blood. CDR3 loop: CASSLPRSGGEKLFF. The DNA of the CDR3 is TGTGCCAGCAGCCTTCCGCGGTCGGGTGGTGAAAAACTGTTTTTT.